These 23 T cell receptor beta chains share one sample of origin, sequenced in a study of prognosis after radiotherapy for stage I lung cancer. Using two-round multiplex PCR, the authors amplified TCR beta CDR3 from genomic DNA. Round one of PCR was performed, and it used primers specific to each TRBV and TRBJ gene. MiXCR was run by TCRdb on the multiplex PCR reads, yielding one entry per CDR3 protein. The sample includes around 16,000 distinct CDR3 sequences, more than 35% seen only once; the top ten take around 40%. Sample: PBMCs, taken before or after stereotactic body radiation therapy (not recorded which). These receptors were obtained from a donor over 45 with non-small cell lung cancer.

The chain combines TRBV20-1 with TRBJ2-1; 8 bases align to TRBD2. Trimming took 3 bases from V and 0 from J; bases not matched to a gene: 4. Germline CDR1 DFQATT, CDR2 SNEGSKA (reference sequence). The CDR3 loop spans 15 amino acids. CDR3 nucleotide sequence: TGCAGTGCTAGGATAGCGGGAAGCTCCTACAATGAGCAGTTCTTC. Its protein product is CSARIAGSSYNEQFF.

Many counts were recorded for this clonotype. The chain is built from TRBV10-2 and TRBJ2-1; 9 bases line up with TRBD1. The germline V gene has CDR1 WSHSY and CDR2 SAAADI. V shed 3 bases and J 14 bases; nucleotides not matched to a gene: 2. The CDR3 is 11 amino acids. The DNA for the CDR3 is TGCGCCAGCAGTGACGGGACAGGGAAGTTCTTC. As protein: CASSDGTGKFF.

This clonotype has only a few counts. A read error is the likely source, as a far larger clone sits one nucleotide away. The V gene is TRBV6-1, the J gene TRBJ2-6; D is possibly TRBD1 (5 bases). Per the germline V gene, CDR1 is MNHNS and CDR2 is SASEGT. The CDR3 loop spans 15 amino acids. In nucleotides, the CDR3 is TGTTCCAGCAGTGAACAGGACGTCGACGGGAACGTCCTGACTTTC. Residues: CSSSEQDVDGNVLTF.

This clonotype was seen a few times. A far larger clone is one base from this, pointing to a likely read error. The CDR3 nucleotides are TGTTCCAGCAGACCCGACAGTAACTATGGCTACACCTTC. The encoded protein is CSSRPDSNYGYTF. The chain combines TRBV6-4 with TRBJ1-2; the D gene is possibly TRBD1 (5 bases). This CDR3 has 13 amino acids. Germline values: CDR1 MRHNA, CDR2 SNTAGT.

This clonotype was detected many times. This chain connects TRBV2 to TRBJ2-5; 10 bases line up with TRBD2. The CDR3 is 16 residues long. The V segment lost 6 bases and the J segment 1 base; nucleotides outside the gene matches: 8. Germline V CDR1 and CDR2: SNHLY, FYNNEI. CDR3 DNA sequence: TGTGCCAGCAGAAGGGCTAGCGGGGGTCTCCAAGAGACCCAGTACTTC. Amino acids: CASRRASGGLQETQYF.

This clonotype is classed as medium-sized. The chain links TRBV12-3 or TRBV12-4 to TRBJ2-7; TRBD2 is a possible D gene (5 bases). The CDR3 extends over 15 amino acids. Trimming removed 0 bases at V and 6 bases at J, with 15 bases between. Here the CDR3 DNA reads TGTGCCAGCAGTTTAGCGGGAGTCTATAAGGGCGAGCAGTACTTC. Encoded protein: CASSLAGVYKGEQYF.

The table lists this clonotype with many counts. Relative to the germline gene, one junction end is altered; a read error may explain this. The CDR3 reads CASGQATGKSYGYTF. The CDR3, as DNA: TGCGCCAGCGGCCAAGCAACAGGCAAATCCTATGGCTACACCTTC. J is TRBJ1-2 and V is TRBV4-1; a weak D match, TRBD1 (5 bases). The CDR3 is 15 amino acids. CDR1 and CDR2 (germline): MGHRA, YSYEKL.

This clonotype was detected many times. V is TRBV12-3 or TRBV12-4 and J is TRBJ1-4; the D gene is possibly TRBD1 (5 bases). V was cut by 5 bases and J by 5 bases, with 9 bases left in between. This CDR3 has 13 amino acids. CDR3 in DNA: TGTGCCAGCAGTCGAAGGGACAATGAAAAACTGTTTTTT. Its protein is CASSRRDNEKLFF.

This sequence joins TRBV27 and TRBJ2-7; 14 bases align to TRBD2. V lost 5 bases, J lost 7 bases, and 7 bases stayed unmatched. CDR3 size: 15 residues. Per germline, CDR1 MNHEY and CDR2 SMNVEV (reference sequence). CDR3 sequence reads: CASSRGLAGVQEQYF. Here the CDR3 DNA reads TGTGCCAGCAGTCGGGGACTAGCGGGAGTACAGGAGCAGTACTTC.

A note on this clonotype: A read error may explain this, as a much larger clone is one base away. The chain recombines TRBV20-1 with TRBJ2-3; a possible D gene is TRBD1 (6 bases). The CDR3 sequence is 11 residues long. Germline-derived CDR1 and CDR2 are DFQATT and SNEGSKA (reference sequence). With 5 bases removed from V and 6 bases from J, the gap between germline ends came to 9 bases. CDR3 amino acids: CSAHRVDTQYF. In DNA, the CDR3 is TGCAGTGCTCACAGGGTGGATACGCAGTATTTT.

J is TRBJ2-2 and V is TRBV6-1; 8 bases fit TRBD1. Germline V gene sequence: CDR1 MNHNS, CDR2 SASEGT. With V trimmed by 6 bases and J by 10 bases, 10 bases remained unmatched. The CDR3 sequence is 14 residues long. The DNA for the CDR3 is TGTGCCAGCAGATGGACAGGGCTTCACGTGGAGCTGTTTTTT. It specifies CASRWTGLHVELFF.

This clonotype was counted once. The chain links TRBV7-2 to TRBJ2-7; 11 nucleotides align to TRBD2. The CDR3 totals 16 residues. The V gene end was trimmed by 5 bases and the J gene end by 0 bases; junction bases not matched to a gene: 6. Germline CDR1 SGHTA, CDR2 FQGNSA. In DNA, the CDR3 is TGTGCCAGCAGCCAAGGGACTAGCGGTAGCTCCTACGAGCAGTACTTC. This translates into CASSQGTSGSSYEQYF. The whole variable domain, remainder taken from reference TRBV7-2 and TRBJ2-7, is GAGVSQSPSNKVTEKGKDVELRCDPISGHTALYWYRQSLGQGLEFLIYFQGNSAPDKSGLPSDRFSAERTGGSVSTLTIQRTQQEDSAVYLCASSQGTSGSSYEQYFGPGTRLTVT.

This clonotype occurred many times. CDR3 coding DNA: TGCAGCGTTTTCCCGGGACCTAATGAAAAACTGTTTTTT. Its translation is CSVFPGPNEKLFF. The rearrangement uses TRBV29-1 and TRBJ1-4; maybe TRBD1 (5 bases). CDR1 is SQVTM, CDR2 ANQGSEA, per germline. The CDR3 length is 13 residues. The V end was cut by 5 bases, the J end by 3 bases, with 10 bases between.

The sample holds many counts of this clonotype. The genes are TRBV19 and TRBJ2-1, with TRBD1 identical over 8 bases. Germline trimming cut 5 bases from V and 6 bases from J; bases unmatched to any gene: 9. CDR3 length: 15 amino acids. Germline values: CDR1 LNHDA, CDR2 SQIVND (reference sequence). The CDR3 DNA reads as TGTGCCAGTAGTCCAGGACAGGGCGTTGTCAATGAGCAGTTCTTC. Translated, it gives CASSPGQGVVNEQFF.

This clonotype was recorded many times. V gene TRBV12-3 or TRBV12-4 combines with J gene TRBJ1-1; TRBD1 might be the D (5 bases). This CDR3 spans 13 amino acids. V lost 6 bases to trimming and J lost 7 bases, with 15 bases between them. CDR3 nucleotide sequence: TGTGCCAGCAGACGGACACGGACTAGTGAAGCTTTCTTT. It yields the protein CASRRTRTSEAFF.

Judged by abundance, this clonotype is medium-sized (0.01 to 0.1%). This sequence joins TRBV30 and TRBJ2-1; TRBD2 aligns across 8 bases. Germline trimming cut 7 bases from V and 3 bases from J; bases unmatched to any gene: 11. The CDR3 spans 15 residues. Germline CDR1 and CDR2: GTSNPN and SVGIG (reference sequence). The CDR3 region has the DNA TGTGCCTCCCGAAAAACTAGCGGAGACTACAATGAGCAGTTCTTC. As protein: CASRKTSGDYNEQFF.

This chain links TRBV28 with TRBJ1-6; D gene uncertain. V lost 9 bases and J lost 0, with 6 bases in between. This CDR3 comprises 13 residues. Germline CDR1 MDHEN, CDR2 SYDVKM. CDR3 in amino acids: CASTSSYNSPLHF. CDR3 bases: TGTGCCAGTACGAGCTCCTATAATTCACCCCTCCACTTT. The full variable domain, with the rest looked up from reference TRBV28 and TRBJ1-6, is DVKVTQSSRYLVKRTGEKVFLECVQDMDHENMFWYRQDPGLGLRLIYFSYDVKMKEKGDIPEGYSVSREKKERFSLILESASTNQTSMYLCASTSSYNSPLHFGNGTRLTVT.

The genes are TRBV5-6 and TRBJ2-6, with TRBD2 identical over 7 bases. Germline V gives CDR1 SGHDT, CDR2 YYEEEE. The CDR3 runs to 15 residues. The ends lost 5 bases at V and 3 bases at J; junction bases unmatched: 5. The CDR3 region has the DNA TGTGCCAGCAGGACAACGGGGGGTGGGGCCAACGTCCTGACTTTC. This encodes CASRTTGGGANVLTF.

The V and J genes are TRBV14 and TRBJ2-1; D not certain. The CDR3 is 15 amino acids. Looked up from germline, CDR1 is SGHDN and CDR2 is FVKESK. The V end lost 7 bases, the J end lost 4 bases, and 17 bases lay between the germline ends. CDR3: CASNVGQTLYNEQFF. The CDR3 DNA is TGTGCCAGCAATGTAGGGCAAACCCTTTACAATGAGCAGTTCTTC. The entire variable domain, with the rest obtained from reference TRBV14 and TRBJ2-1, is as follows: EAGVTQFPSHSVIEKGQTVTLRCDPISGHDNLYWYRRVMGKEIKFLLHFVKESKQDESGMPNNRFLAERTGGTYSTLKVQPAELEDSGVYFCASNVGQTLYNEQFFGPGTRLTVL.

With respect to this clonotype: The junction departs from germline at one end; a sequencing error may be responsible. The chain recombines TRBV6-2 or TRBV6-3 with TRBJ1-2, with D possibly matching TRBD1 (6 bases). Germline V gene sequence: CDR1 MNHEY, CDR2 SVGEGT. This CDR3 region has 14 residues. In DNA, the CDR3 is TGTGTCAGCAGAGGAGGTCAGGGGTTGGGTGGCTACACCTTC. Amino acid sequence: CVSRGGQGLGGYTF.

The chain joins TRBV11-3 to TRBJ2-3, with D possibly being TRBD2 (7 bases). Trimming left V 3 bases short and J 6 bases short, with 10 bases between. Germline-derived CDR1 and CDR2 are SGHNT and YENEEA. The CDR3 extends over 13 amino acids. The CDR3 sequence: CASSLRGGDTQYF. The DNA of the CDR3 is TGTGCCAGCAGCTTGAGGGGGGGGGATACGCAGTATTTT.

Note on this clonotype: A junction boundary mismatches the germline segment, possibly from a read error. The chain employs TRBV4-1 and TRBJ1-6; TRBD1 is a possible D gene (5 bases). CDR1 and CDR2 (germline): MGHRA, YSYEKL. The CDR3 spans 16 residues. In DNA, the CDR3 is TGCGCCATCAGCCAACCACAGTGGGGGGATAATTCACCCCTCCACTTT. It yields the protein CAISQPQWGDNSPLHF.

By proportion, this clonotype is medium-sized. The J gene is TRBJ2-7, the V gene TRBV6-5; TRBD1 aligns across 7 bases. CDR3 length: 15 amino acids. From germline, CDR1 is MNHEY and CDR2 SVGAGI. V trimming: 2 bases; J trimming: 0 bases; junction bases outside the gene matches: 4. The CDR3 DNA reads as TGTGCCAGCAGTTACATCCGGGACAGCTCCTACGAGCAGTACTTC. Its translation: CASSYIRDSSYEQYF.